A selection of T cell receptor beta chains follows, all from one sample in a study of breast tumors, draining lymph nodes, adjacent tissues. Each CDR3 protein is one row after TCRdb ran MiXCR on the multiplex PCR reads. This table has about 130,000 distinct CDR3 sequences, less than 25% appearing once. The sequencing sample was made of axillary lymph node tissue. The receptors stem from a female donor with breast cancer. Some clones in this sample may be carry-over from other donors' samples. The CDR3 runs from the conserved cysteine through the conserved F or W. A D gene is named only where the DNA matches it firmly. Size tells how often a clone was seen (once, few, many) or the class of an expanded clone, and some rows leave it out.

many	TRBJ2-1	TRBV24-1	.	CATSDFLLGSEQFF	TGTGCCACCAGTGATTTCCTCCTTGGTTCTGAGCAGTTCTTC
many	TRBJ1-6	TRBV10-3	.	CAISESSAFHWSDEKSPLHF	TGTGCCATCAGTGAGTCATCCGCATTCCATTGGAGTGATGAGAAGTCACCCCTCCACTTT
few	TRBJ2-1	TRBV19	TRBD2	CASSITSGRLEQLF	TGTGCCAGTAGTATCACTAGCGGGAGGCTTGAGCAGCTCTTC
few	TRBJ2-2	TRBV19	TRBD1	CASKLRQGRTGELFF	TGTGCCAGCAAGTTAAGACAGGGGAGAACCGGGGAGCTGTTTTTT
.	TRBJ2-6	TRBV30	.	CAWARGLAGANVLTF	TGTGCCTGGGCCCGGGGTTTAGCTGGGGCCAACGTCCTGACTTTC
many	TRBJ1-5	TRBV5-1	.	CASSLAGRINQPQHF	TGCGCCAGCAGCTTGGCGGGCCGGATAAATCAGCCCCAGCATTTT
many	TRBJ2-2	TRBV19	.	CASRRQAYTGELFF	TGTGCCAGTAGACGGCAAGCCTACACCGGGGAGCTGTTTTTT
many	TRBJ1-5	TRBV10-2	.	CASSEVGGSHQPQHF	TGCGCCAGCAGTGAGGTGGGGGGATCACATCAGCCCCAGCATTTT
.	TRBJ2-7	TRBV27	TRBD2	CASSLVNSGLMSAYEQYF	TGTGCCAGCAGTTTGGTCAATAGCGGGCTCATGAGTGCCTACGAGCAGTACTTC
few	TRBJ1-1	TRBV29-1	.	CSVALLAANTEAFF	TGCAGCGTTGCCCTTCTAGCAGCGAACACTGAAGCTTTCTTT
many	TRBJ2-1	TRBV12-3/TRBV12-4	.	CASSFSVEQFF	TGTGCCAGCAGTTTTTCCGTTGAGCAGTTCTTC
many	TRBJ2-2	TRBV11-2	TRBD2	CASSRAGVGTGELFF	TGTGCCAGCAGCAGAGCGGGGGTGGGGACCGGGGAGCTGTTTTTT
.	TRBJ2-1	TRBV30	TRBD1	CAWSTRRGGLSSYNEQFF	TGTGCCTGGAGTACCAGACGAGGGGGCCTAAGCTCCTACAATGAGCAGTTCTTC
many	TRBJ1-5	TRBV19	.	CASAGHEFGRGGGQPQHF	TGTGCCAGTGCCGGCCACGAATTTGGGCGGGGGGGGGGACAGCCCCAGCATTTT
many	TRBJ2-1	TRBV20-1	TRBD2	CSANWASGSFNEQFF	TGCAGTGCTAATTGGGCTAGCGGGAGCTTCAACGAGCAGTTCTTC
many	TRBJ2-5	TRBV29-1	.	CSVEDQGPETQYF	TGCAGCGTTGAAGATCAAGGGCCAGAGACCCAGTACTTC
many	TRBJ1-5	TRBV29-1	TRBD1	CSPKLDRGPDQPQHF	TGCAGCCCGAAACTGGACAGGGGGCCCGATCAGCCCCAGCATTTT
many	TRBJ2-3	TRBV5-4	TRBD2	CASSTGATSGSWADTQYF	TGTGCCAGCAGCACTGGGGCGACTAGCGGGAGCTGGGCGGATACGCAGTATTTT
many	TRBJ2-1	TRBV2	TRBD2	CASRRLAGGGEQFF	TGTGCCAGCAGACGACTAGCGGGGGGGGGGGAGCAGTTCTTC
few	TRBJ2-1	TRBV28	.	CASSLRGNPNNEQFF	TGTGCCAGCAGTTTACGCGGGAACCCCAACAATGAGCAGTTCTTC
many	TRBJ2-5	TRBV3-1	.	CASSQDLTQETQYF	TGTGCCAGCAGCCAAGATCTAACACAAGAGACCCAGTACTTC
many	TRBJ1-2	TRBV29-1	TRBD1	CSVGSGGFGTIYGYTF	TGCAGCGTGGGTTCAGGGGGTTTCGGAACGATCTATGGCTACACCTTC
many	TRBJ2-7	TRBV4-1	.	CASSQDTGTNEQYF	TGCGCCAGCAGCCAAGATACAGGGACCAACGAGCAGTACTTC
many	TRBJ2-1	TRBV19	TRBD2	CASSIGQGGPYNEQFF	TGTGCCAGTAGTATAGGCCAGGGAGGGCCGTACAATGAGCAGTTCTTC
many	TRBJ2-7	TRBV24-1	TRBD1	CATSAAGQGGSYEQYF	TGTGCCACCAGTGCCGCCGGACAGGGGGGGTCCTACGAGCAGTACTTC
.	TRBJ1-5	TRBV28	.	CASSTTWGGREVNSNQPQHF	TGTGCCAGCAGTACCACCTGGGGGGGACGGGAGGTTAATAGCAATCAGCCCCAGCATTTT
many	TRBJ1-2	TRBV7-2	TRBD1	CASSSREGAHGYTF	TGTGCCAGCAGCTCCCGAGAGGGGGCGCACGGCTACACCTTC
.	TRBJ2-7	TRBV10-1	TRBD2	CASSAPGTSSYEQYF	TGCGCCAGCAGTGCCCCCGGGACTAGCAGTTACGAGCAGTACTTC
many	TRBJ2-1	TRBV5-5	.	CASSLGPERKYEQFF	TGTGCCAGCAGCTTGGGTCCAGAGAGGAAGTATGAGCAGTTCTTC
.	TRBJ2-2	TRBV18	.	CASSPMNGKETGELFF	TGTGCCAGCTCACCAATGAACGGGAAAGAGACCGGGGAGCTGTTTTTT
few	TRBJ2-6	TRBV24-1	.	CATSTGANVLTF	TGTGCCACTAGCACCGGGGCCAACGTCCTGACTTTC
many	TRBJ1-2	TRBV13	TRBD1	CASSLGSGQAYGYTF	TGTGCCAGCAGCTTAGGCAGCGGACAGGCCTATGGCTACACCTTC
many	TRBJ2-7	TRBV5-4	TRBD2	CASSSPGLAGNEQYF	TGTGCCAGCAGCTCTCCGGGACTAGCGGGAAACGAGCAGTACTTC
.	TRBJ2-5	TRBV7-7	TRBD2	CASSQGLADPQETQYF	TGTGCTAGCAGCCAGGGACTAGCGGACCCCCAAGAGACCCAGTACTTC
.	TRBJ2-7	TRBV10-3	.	CAISESGYEQYF	TGTGCCATCAGTGAGTCCGGGTACGAGCAGTACTTC
many	TRBJ2-7	TRBV12-3/TRBV12-4	TRBD1	CASSSYRGQGQYF	TGTGCCAGCAGTTCGTACAGGGGGCAGGGGCAGTACTTC
many	TRBJ1-2	TRBV15	.	CATSRTQVNYGYTF	TGTGCCACCAGCAGAACACAAGTTAACTATGGCTACACCTTC
many	TRBJ2-7	TRBV30	TRBD1	CAWSLVTGSYEQYF	TGTGCCTGGAGTTTGGTGACAGGGAGTTACGAGCAGTACTTC
many	TRBJ2-1	TRBV7-9	TRBD2	CASSAGLAGDEQFF	TGTGCCAGCAGCGCGGGACTAGCGGGAGATGAGCAGTTCTTC
many	TRBJ2-1	TRBV5-1	TRBD2	CASSTRSSGGDGEQFF	TGCGCCAGCAGCACCCGTTCTAGCGGAGGCGACGGCGAGCAGTTCTTC
many	TRBJ2-5	TRBV24-1	.	CATSDTGGGWETQYF	TGTGCCACCAGTGATACAGGGGGGGGGTGGGAGACCCAGTACTTC
many	TRBJ2-2	TRBV9	.	CASSVDFGREELFF	TGTGCCAGCAGCGTAGACTTCGGGCGGGAGGAGCTGTTTTTT
many	TRBJ2-7	TRBV27	.	CASRSRGRSIYEQYF	TGTGCCAGCCGATCAAGGGGTCGTAGCATCTACGAGCAGTACTTC
few	TRBJ2-1	TRBV12-3/TRBV12-4	TRBD1	CASSFSTGGSDEQFF	TGTGCCAGCAGTTTTTCTACAGGGGGTTCGGATGAGCAGTTCTTC
many	TRBJ2-2	TRBV4-1	TRBD1	CASSTRQGGTGELFF	TGCGCCAGCAGCACCCGACAGGGGGGGACCGGGGAGCTGTTTTTT
many	TRBJ2-7	TRBV4-2	.	CASSQDIGASSYEQYF	TGTGCCAGCAGCCAAGATATTGGGGCGAGCTCCTACGAGCAGTACTTC
many	TRBJ1-5	TRBV19	.	CASSIDLGDRPNQPQHF	TGTGCCAGTAGTATAGATCTGGGGGACCGCCCGAATCAGCCCCAGCATTTT
many	TRBJ2-6	TRBV5-1	TRBD2	CASSPGLAGAGANVLTF	TGCGCCAGCAGCCCCGGACTAGCGGGAGCTGGGGCCAACGTCCTGACTTTC
many	TRBJ2-3	TRBV7-8	TRBD2	CASSIQRGSDTQYF	TGTGCCAGCAGCATTCAGCGGGGGTCAGATACGCAGTATTTT
many	TRBJ2-7	TRBV7-2	TRBD1	CASSLGGDRGQAQYF	TGTGCCAGCAGCTTAGGGGGGGACAGGGGGCAAGCGCAGTACTTC
many	TRBJ1-2	TRBV5-8	.	CASSLVIANYGYTF	TGTGCCAGCAGCTTGGTCATAGCTAACTATGGCTACACCTTC
many	TRBJ2-1	TRBV19	TRBD2	CASKMTSGRARGNEQFF	TGTGCCAGTAAAATGACTAGCGGGAGGGCCCGGGGAAATGAGCAGTTCTTC
.	TRBJ2-5	TRBV5-1	.	CASSLDSETQYF	TGCGCCAGCAGCTTGGACTCAGAGACCCAGTACTTC
.	TRBJ1-6	TRBV20-1	.	CSASSVHRDANSPLHF	TGCAGTGCCAGCAGCGTCCACAGGGATGCGAATTCACCCCTCCACTTT